What follows describes a single T cell receptor (beta chain). Measured with immunoSEQ multiplex PCR; TCRdb has only the in-frame clones, and not every one. The data hold over 80,000 clones, with more than 75% observed a single time. The source of the sample is a study of OX40 agonist ivuxolimab in advanced cancers. Study overall: Ivuxolimab was administered intravenously to patients at 0.01 to 10 mg/kg every 2 weeks. A mean age of around 66 years, range roughly 23 to 79, was recorded, and 80% to 90% were male. Earlier treatment with anti-PD-1, anti-PD-L1 or anti-CTLA-4 was permitted, and roughly 42% had received some.

V was clipped by 5 bases and J by 4 bases; unmatched bases: 7. Germline CDR1 reads SGHNT; CDR2 reads YENEEA. The CDR3 totals 14 residues. Sequencing was performed on CD4+ or CD8+ T cells sorted from blood, taken in a trial of the OX40 agonist ivuxolimab. The sequence derives from an adult with an advanced solid tumor such as melanoma, head and neck, liver or kidney cancer. The chain couples TRBV11-3 to TRBJ1-1, with 7 bases identical to TRBD1. In DNA form, the CDR3 reads TGTGCCAGCAGCCGGACAGGCTCGACCACTGAAGCTTTCTTT. Its translation is CASSRTGSTTEAFF.